This T cell receptor beta chain was found in a study of blood T cell repertoires in COVID-19. About the research overall: PBMCs, B-cell-depleted T cells, or T cells provided the cDNA or gDNA that made up the material.

The CDR3 consists of 15 residues. V lost 3 bases to trimming and J lost 0 bases, with 12 bases between them. Germline V gives CDR1 LNHDA, CDR2 SQIVND (reference sequence). Per the original methods: Nucleated cell counts were estimated from reference gene primer amplification. Sequenced by immunoSEQ multiplex PCR; TCRdb stores in-frame clones only, minus some. V, J and clone size were drawn from that table, and D and trimming were deduced from the DNA. The sample has around 220,000 clones, 85% to 90% seen once; the top ten hold about 15%. Sequenced input: PBMCs or T cells enriched from blood (not recorded which). The V gene is TRBV19, the J gene TRBJ2-7; perhaps TRBD2 as D (6 bases). The receptor was isolated from a woman aged 45-65 years with acute COVID-19. The CDR3 region is CASSIPGTGSYEQYF. CDR3 in DNA: TGTGCCAGTAGTATCCCCGGGACTGGCTCCTACGAGCAGTACTTC.